The 9 T cell receptor beta chains in this list originate from one sample, sequenced in a study of beta chain features in type 1 diabetes. Study findings and constraints: In all four CD4+ subsets, TCRB CDR3 length was significantly, moderately reduced in type 1 diabetes.

The investigators reverse transcribed all of the isolated RNA, so they sequenced expressed TCRB transcripts. TCRdb keeps only in-frame clones here, not all; method: immunoSEQ multiplex PCR. The sample has hundreds of thousands of clones; approximately 11% are singletons. These receptors' targets are unknown. Sequenced input: naive CD4+ T cells from blood. Receptors were obtained from a man younger than 40 with type 1 diabetes.

This rearrangement joins TRBV5-1 to TRBJ1-4; the D gene is possibly TRBD1 (5 bases). Trimming removed 4 bases at V and 4 bases at J, with 14 bases between. The CDR3 has 15 amino acids. Germline assignment: CDR1 SGHRS and CDR2 YFSETQ. The CDR3 region has the DNA TGCGCCAGCAGCGCGGGACCTCCTGGTAATGAAAAACTGTTTTTT. Residues: CASSAGPPGNEKLFF.

The rearrangement links TRBV9 to TRBJ2-1; the match to TRBD2 covers 10 bases. The CDR3 is 15 residues long. CDR1 and CDR2 from the germline V gene are SGDLS and YYNGEE. Trimming took 4 bases from V and 5 from J; bases not matched to a gene: 6. In nucleotides, the CDR3 is TGTGCCAGCAGCCTCACTAGCGGGGTTCACAATGAGCAGTTCTTC. It is translated as CASSLTSGVHNEQFF.

As to this clone: Other DNA sequences in the sample encode the same CDR3. The V gene is TRBV18, the J gene TRBJ2-5, with no clear D. V was trimmed by 2 bases and J by 1 base, leaving 5 bases between them. This CDR3 contains 13 residues. Germline V gene lookup returns CDR1 KGHSH and CDR2 LQKENI. CDR3 DNA: TGTGCCAGCTCACCAGGCAGCCAAGAGACCCAGTACTTC. Its translation: CASSPGSQETQYF.

This clone was counted between two and nine times. The V gene is TRBV28, the J gene TRBJ1-2; 8 bases fit TRBD1. The CDR3 length is 15 residues. The trim removed 6 bases at V and 7 bases at J, leaving 13 bases unmatched. Per germline, CDR1 MDHEN and CDR2 SYDVKM. CDR3 protein: CASRELGQGLRGYTF. The DNA for the CDR3 is TGTGCCAGCAGAGAGCTAGGACAGGGATTACGTGGCTACACCTTC.

The J gene is TRBJ2-3, the V gene TRBV11-2; 9 bases line up with TRBD2. V gave up 2 bases and J gave up 2 bases; unmatched junction bases: 5. Germline-derived CDR1 and CDR2 are SGHAT and FQNNGV. CDR3 length: 16 residues. For the CDR3, the DNA is TGTGCCAGCAGCTTATTGCGGGGGGGCCACACAGATACGCAGTATTTT. This codes for CASSLLRGGHTDTQYF.

This clone turned up a few times. The V gene is TRBV7-9, the J gene TRBJ2-1; 12 positions agree with TRBD2. Per germline, CDR1 SEHNR and CDR2 FQNEAQ (reference sequence). The CDR3 is 15 amino acids. V shed 5 bases and J 4 bases; nucleotides not matched to a gene: 3. DNA for the CDR3: TGTGCCAGCAGCAGACTAGCGGGGGCGTACAATGAGCAGTTCTTC. Translated: CASSRLAGAYNEQFF.

This clone was recorded a few times. The chain is built from TRBV7-2 and TRBJ2-5; D remains ambiguous. The germline V and J ends were trimmed by 4 bases and 11 bases, with 14 bases remaining between them. CDR1 SGHTA and CDR2 FQGNSA come from the germline V gene. The CDR3 totals 12 residues. CDR3 sequence reads: CASSSGLSRQYF. CDR3 bases: TGTGCCAGCAGCTCTGGCCTATCGCGGCAGTACTTC.

This clone appeared a few times. Other DNA sequences within the sample encode an identical CDR3. The chain joins TRBV30 to TRBJ2-5; D unclear. This CDR3 has 11 amino acids. The V end was cut by 2 bases, the J end by 5 bases, with 6 bases between. Germline V CDR1 and CDR2: GTSNPN, SVGIG (reference sequence). CDR3 coding DNA: TGTGCCTGGAGTACGGGTGAGACCCAGTACTTC. It encodes CAWSTGETQYF.

This chain links TRBV19 with TRBJ2-2; maybe TRBD1 (6 bases). Per germline, CDR1 LNHDA and CDR2 SQIVND (reference sequence). V lost 5 bases and J 3 bases, leaving 13 bases between the germline ends. The CDR3 contains 15 residues. CDR3 residues: CASSAQTGYTGELFF. The CDR3 coding sequence is TGTGCCAGTAGTGCACAGACAGGATACACCGGGGAGCTGTTTTTT. Complete variable domain (other parts from reference TRBV19 and TRBJ2-2): DGGITQSPKYLFRKEGQNVTLSCEQNLNHDAMYWYRQDPGQGLRLIYYSQIVNDFQKGDIAEGYSVSREKKESFPLTVTSAQKNPTAFYLCASSAQTGYTGELFFGEGSRLTVL.